Each of the 17 T cell receptor beta chains below was sequenced from the same sample in a study of blood T cell repertoires in COVID-19. Data came from immunoSEQ multiplex PCR; TCRdb stores just in-frame clones and leaves some out. The sample includes over 100,000 clones, approximately 89% seen only once; the top ten take about 9.4%. Input material: peripheral blood. These receptor sequences come from a man in his fifties with acute or convalescent COVID-19.

The J gene is TRBJ1-2, the V gene TRBV5-8; 10 bases map to TRBD1. The V segment lost 4 bases and the J segment 4 bases; nucleotides outside the gene matches: 13. The CDR3 runs 17 residues. Germline V gives CDR1 SGHTS, CDR2 YDEGEE. CDR3 amino acids: CASSQVLGTGAGYGYTF. The CDR3 coding sequence is TGTGCCAGCAGCCAAGTATTGGGGACAGGGGCAGGCTATGGCTACACCTTC.

The CDR3 region has the DNA TGTGCCATCGTGGTAGGAGGACAGACCGAAGCTTTCTTT. Translation gives CAIVVGGQTEAFF. The V and J genes are TRBV28 and TRBJ1-1, with D possibly matching TRBD1 (6 bases). Looked up from germline, CDR1 is MDHEN and CDR2 is SYDVKM. This CDR3 has 13 residues. Deletions cut 10 bases from V and 8 bases from J, with 20 bases between.

The chain is built from TRBV19 and TRBJ1-2, with TRBD1 matching 10 bases. This CDR3 comprises 15 residues. Looked up from germline, CDR1 is LNHDA and CDR2 is SQIVND (reference sequence). The J segment lost 1 base and the V segment lost 7 bases, leaving 6 bases of the junction unmatched. CDR3: CASNPWTGGNYGYTF. The DNA of the CDR3 is TGTGCCAGTAACCCCTGGACAGGGGGTAACTATGGCTACACCTTC.

This chain links TRBV30 with TRBJ1-5; no firm D call. V was trimmed by 5 bases and J by 3 bases, leaving 11 bases between them. Germline assignment: CDR1 GTSNPN and CDR2 SVGIG (reference sequence). The CDR3 covers 13 residues. CDR3 sequence reads: CAWREQINQPQHF. The DNA of the CDR3 is TGTGCCTGGCGGGAACAGATCAATCAGCCCCAGCATTTT.

This clone was picked up a small number of times. The chain employs TRBV28 and TRBJ2-1, with 9 bases lining up with TRBD1. V lost 6 bases, J lost 7 bases, and 10 bases stayed unmatched. Per germline, CDR1 MDHEN and CDR2 SYDVKM. The CDR3 is 15 residues long. CDR3 coding DNA: TGTGCCAGCAGGTCCGGGACAGGGAACTTAAATGAGCAGTTCTTC. As protein: CASRSGTGNLNEQFF.

This clone was seen more than once but under ten times. J is TRBJ2-1 and V is TRBV4-2, with 11 nucleotides matching TRBD2. Germline V lookup: CDR1 LGHNA, CDR2 YNFKEQ. Germline trimming cut 3 bases from V and 6 bases from J; bases unmatched to any gene: 7. There are 16 residues in the CDR3. The CDR3 DNA reads as TGTGCCAGCAGCCAGGGGAGACTAGCGGGACCCAATGAGCAGTTCTTC. Its protein product is CASSQGRLAGPNEQFF.

A few counts support this clone. The chain couples TRBV19 to TRBJ1-2; 7 bases fit TRBD1. V dropped 3 bases and J dropped 11; count of bases not matched to a gene: 6. CDR3 length: 12 amino acids. Germline CDR1 and CDR2: LNHDA and SQIVND (reference sequence). The CDR3 loop reads CASSIARDSYTF. The DNA of the CDR3 is TGTGCCAGTAGTATCGCCAGGGACAGTTACACCTTC.

The chain is built from TRBV20-1 and TRBJ2-7, with a tentative D call TRBD1 (5 bases). CDR1 DFQATT and CDR2 SNEGSKA come from the germline V gene (reference sequence). V gave up 3 bases and J gave up 3 bases, with 21 bases separating them. CDR3 length equals 16 residues. The CDR3 sequence: CSASSAGFSPIYEQYF. The CDR3 DNA is TGCAGTGCTAGTTCGGCAGGGTTTTCACCCATCTACGAGCAGTACTTC.

This chain uses TRBV19 with TRBJ2-7; TRBD2 matches 9 bases. J was trimmed by 3 bases and V by 2 bases; bases with no gene match: 8. Germline-derived CDR1 and CDR2 are LNHDA and SQIVND (reference sequence). The CDR3 totals 16 residues. CDR3 amino acids: CASSIIGGGGIYEQYF. The CDR3 nucleotides read TGTGCCAGTAGTATAATTGGCGGGGGGGGAATCTACGAGCAGTACTTC.

The V gene is TRBV10-2, the J gene TRBJ1-3, with D perhaps matching TRBD1 (5 bases). The CDR3 extends over 11 amino acids. Germline CDR1 is WSHSY and CDR2 is SAAADI. Trimming took off 10 bases at V and 8 bases at J, with 12 bases between the two ends. The CDR3 protein is CATIGGDTIYF. Here the CDR3 DNA reads TGCGCCACTATCGGGGGGGACACCATATATTTT.

The chain carries TRBV5-6 and TRBJ2-7, with D tentatively TRBD1 (5 bases). The CDR3 runs 13 residues. The V end lost 2 bases, the J end lost 6 bases, and 12 bases lay between the germline ends. The germline V gene has CDR1 SGHDT and CDR2 YYEEEE. As DNA, the CDR3 is TGTGCCAGCAGCTTTATTCAGGGCAGCGAGCAGTACTTC. Its translation: CASSFIQGSEQYF.

This rearrangement joins TRBV7-9 to TRBJ2-5; 8 nucleotides line up with TRBD2. Germline CDR1 is SEHNR and CDR2 is FQNEAQ (reference sequence). The CDR3 is 16 amino acids. Trimming at V came to 5 bases and at J to 0 bases, leaving 8 bases not matched to a gene. The CDR3 DNA follows: TGTGCCAGCAGCCTCATCGGGGGGGCTGACCAAGAGACCCAGTACTTC. Translation gives CASSLIGGADQETQYF.

The rearrangement links TRBV18 to TRBJ2-2; TRBD1 aligns across 7 bases. The length of the CDR3 is 15 residues. The V gene's germline CDR1 is KGHSH and CDR2 LQKENI. With 3 bases clipped from V and 6 bases from J, the junction kept 7 bases outside the gene matches. CDR3 protein: CASSPGRGFAGELFF. As DNA, the CDR3 is TGTGCCAGCTCACCGGGCAGGGGGTTCGCCGGGGAGCTGTTTTTT.

V gene TRBV6-5 combines with J gene TRBJ2-5, with 8 bases lining up with TRBD2. V trimming: 5 bases; J trimming: 4 bases; junction bases outside the gene matches: 3. The CDR3 spans 13 residues. Germline values: CDR1 MNHEY, CDR2 SVGAGI. Here the CDR3 DNA reads TGTGCCAGCAGTCACGGGGGGGTAGAGACCCAGTACTTC. Protein: CASSHGGVETQYF.

V usage is TRBV28 and J usage is TRBJ2-1; 10 positions match TRBD1. J was trimmed by 6 bases and V by 6 bases; bases with no gene match: 8. The V gene's germline CDR1 is MDHEN and CDR2 SYDVKM. CDR3 length: 15 residues. In DNA, the CDR3 is TGTGCCAGCAGGAAACCCGGGACAGGGGTCAATGAGCAGTTCTTC. Amino acids: CASRKPGTGVNEQFF.

The V and J genes are TRBV6-5 and TRBJ2-1, with D tentatively TRBD2 (6 bases). Germline assignment: CDR1 MNHEY and CDR2 SVGAGI. The CDR3 has 15 residues. The V and J ends lost 5 bases and 10 bases respectively, with 21 bases between them. The chain's CDR3 is CASSPSLGGLLEQFF. For the CDR3, the DNA is TGTGCCAGCAGTCCTTCCTTGGGGGGTTTGTTGGAGCAGTTCTTC.

The CDR3 DNA sequence: TGCGCCAGCAGCTCCCTCTCGGACTCCCGCACAGATACGCAGTATTTT. Protein product: CASSSLSDSRTDTQYF. The rearrangement uses TRBV5-1 and TRBJ2-3; TRBD2 is a possible D gene (5 bases). CDR3 length equals 16 residues. The V end was cut by 3 bases, the J end by 1 base, with 15 bases between. CDR1 is SGHRS, CDR2 YFSETQ, per germline.